The rows below give T cell receptor beta chains drawn from one sample of a study. TCRdb passed the RT-PCR reads through MiXCR, listing each CDR3 protein once. Among hundreds of thousands of distinct CDR3 sequences listed, 14% were seen once. The specimen sequenced was memory CD4+ T cells from blood. These TCRs come from a female donor in good health, serving as a healthy control. CDR3s include the opening cysteine and the closing phenylalanine or tryptophan. D genes are given only for firm matches. Rows give clone size only sometimes, using once, few, many, or a class for an expanded clone.

CAWRGQENTEAFF,TGTGCCTGGAGGGGACAGGAGAACACTGAAGCTTTCTTT,13,TRBV30,TRBD1,TRBJ1-1,few
CASSGGTGGFYEQYF,TGTGCCAGCAGCGGCGGGACAGGGGGCTTCTACGAGCAGTACTTC,15,TRBV6-1,TRBD1,TRBJ2-7,-
CASRPGQGAVNTEAFF,TGTGCCAGCAGACCGGGACAGGGGGCTGTGAACACTGAAGCTTTCTTT,16,TRBV12-3/TRBV12-4,TRBD1,TRBJ1-1,many
CASSLAPSSGSQTQYF,TGCGCCAGCAGCTTGGCGCCGTCTAGCGGGAGTCAGACCCAGTACTTC,16,TRBV5-1,TRBD2,TRBJ2-5,-
CASSFTGNGEAFF,TGTGCCAGCAGCTTCACAGGGAACGGCGAAGCTTTCTTT,13,TRBV7-9,-,TRBJ1-1,few
CASTTGGGNTEAFF,TGTGCCAGCACCACTGGGGGGGGAAACACTGAAGCTTTCTTT,14,TRBV6-1,-,TRBJ1-1,many
CASSKGGYGYTF,TGTGCCAGCAGTAAGGGGGGGTATGGCTACACCTTC,12,TRBV12-3/TRBV12-4,-,TRBJ1-2,many
CSARGETAIYEQYF,TGCAGTGCTAGGGGGGAGACAGCGATCTACGAGCAGTACTTC,14,TRBV20-1,-,TRBJ2-7,-
CSVETGDYGYTF,TGCAGCGTTGAAACAGGAGACTATGGCTACACCTTC,12,TRBV29-1,-,TRBJ1-2,-
CASSYDRAGYTF,TGTGCCAGCAGCTACGACAGGGCGGGCTACACCTTC,12,TRBV7-9,TRBD1,TRBJ1-2,-
CASSLSGEGGVLGYTF,TGTGCCAGCAGTTTGTCTGGTGAAGGGGGCGTCTTAGGCTACACCTTC,16,TRBV27,TRBD1,TRBJ1-2,-
CASSSRRGTGELFF,TGTGCCAGCAGTTCTAGACGGGGCACCGGGGAGCTGTTTTTT,14,TRBV7-2,-,TRBJ2-2,many
CASSSRDGGTDTQYF,TGCGCCAGCAGCTCTCGGGACGGGGGCACAGATACGCAGTATTTT,15,TRBV5-1,-,TRBJ2-3,-
CSAKKGGGTQYF,TGCAGTGCTAAAAAGGGTGGGGGGACCCAGTACTTC,12,TRBV20-1,-,TRBJ2-5,few
CSEGLAGGGETQYF,TGCAGTGAGGGACTAGCGGGAGGAGGTGAGACCCAGTACTTC,14,TRBV20-1,TRBD2,TRBJ2-5,-
CASSRPGVGDGYTF,TGTGCCAGCAGCCGCCCGGGCGTGGGCGATGGCTACACCTTC,14,TRBV3-1,-,TRBJ1-2,-
CASNVQGAGGYTF,TGTGCCAGCAACGTGCAGGGGGCTGGGGGCTACACCTTC,13,TRBV12-3/TRBV12-4,TRBD1,TRBJ1-2,-
CASSRERETQYF,TGCGCCAGCAGCCGAGAACGGGAGACCCAGTACTTC,12,TRBV5-1,-,TRBJ2-5,many
CSAREWALETQYF,TGCAGTGCTAGAGAGTGGGCCCTAGAGACCCAGTACTTC,13,TRBV20-1,-,TRBJ2-5,many
CASTTGQESSYEQYF,TGCGCCAGCACCACCGGACAGGAGAGCTCCTACGAGCAGTACTTC,15,TRBV5-1,TRBD1,TRBJ2-7,-
CASSLHRVTDYNEQFF,TGTGCCAGCAGCCTCCACAGGGTTACCGACTACAATGAGCAGTTCTTC,16,TRBV7-3,-,TRBJ2-1,-
CSATIPSGRIYNEQFF,TGCAGTGCGACCATTCCCAGCGGAAGAATCTACAATGAGCAGTTCTTC,16,TRBV20-1,-,TRBJ2-1,many
CASSPTSQGLTEAFF,TGCGCCAGCAGCCCGACAAGCCAGGGTCTCACTGAAGCTTTCTTT,15,TRBV4-3,-,TRBJ1-1,few
CASSSLGGIGELFF,TGCGCCAGCAGCTCCCTCGGGGGTATCGGGGAGCTGTTTTTT,14,TRBV5-1,-,TRBJ2-2,few
CASKSDSNQPQHF,TGTGCCAGCAAGTCCGATAGCAATCAGCCCCAGCATTTT,13,TRBV2,-,TRBJ1-5,-
CASSYSSSLSGRGETQYF,TGTGCCAGCAGTTACTCGTCCTCCTTAAGCGGGAGGGGAGAGACCCAGTACTTC,18,TRBV6-5,TRBD2,TRBJ2-5,few
CSAREGRYRGGTGELFF,TGCAGTGCTAGAGAAGGGCGCTACCGTGGGGGGACCGGGGAGCTGTTTTTT,17,TRBV20-1,-,TRBJ2-2,-
CASSVGPYNSPLHF,TGTGCCAGCAGCGTCGGGCCCTATAATTCACCCCTCCACTTT,14,TRBV7-8,-,TRBJ1-6,few
CASSDRGYTEAFF,TGTGCCAGCAGTGACAGGGGGTACACTGAAGCTTTCTTT,13,TRBV6-2/TRBV6-3,TRBD1,TRBJ1-1,few
CASSLDLNTGELFF,TGTGCCAGCAGCTTAGACTTGAACACCGGGGAGCTGTTTTTT,14,TRBV7-2,-,TRBJ2-2,many
CASSYLRGGAREETQYF,TGTGCCAGCAGTTACCTTCGGGGGGGGGCCAGGGAGGAGACCCAGTACTTC,17,TRBV27,TRBD2,TRBJ2-5,-
CASSLVGDYEQYF,TGCGCCAGCAGCTTGGTGGGAGACTACGAGCAGTACTTC,13,TRBV5-1,-,TRBJ2-7,few
CASSQGGGPFTF,TGCGCCAGCAGCCAAGGGGGAGGTCCCTTCACCTTC,12,TRBV4-1,-,TRBJ1-2,few
CASSYSPLGRWNTEAFF,TGTGCCAGCAGTTACTCCCCACTGGGACGGTGGAACACTGAAGCTTTCTTT,17,TRBV6-6,-,TRBJ1-1,-
CASSPSFGRAFEQYF,TGCGCCAGCAGCCCCTCGTTCGGGAGGGCTTTCGAGCAGTACTTC,15,TRBV5-1,TRBD2,TRBJ2-7,few
CASRLTSRDEQFF,TGTGCCAGCAGGCTCACTAGTAGGGATGAGCAGTTCTTC,13,TRBV6-6,-,TRBJ2-1,few
CASSLVVAPTYEQYF,TGTGCCAGCAGCTTAGTTGTGGCACCAACCTACGAGCAGTACTTC,15,TRBV7-9,-,TRBJ2-7,few
CASILQGSVNEQFF,TGTGCCAGCATCCTACAGGGTTCGGTCAATGAGCAGTTCTTC,14,TRBV12-3/TRBV12-4,-,TRBJ2-1,many
CASSLGLAGGAYEQYF,TGTGCCAGCAGCTTGGGGCTAGCGGGAGGTGCCTACGAGCAGTACTTC,16,TRBV5-5,TRBD2,TRBJ2-7,many
CSARPWEGGRNQPQHF,TGCAGTGCTAGACCTTGGGAGGGGGGTCGAAATCAGCCCCAGCATTTT,16,TRBV20-1,-,TRBJ1-5,few
CASSLAGLAGGKETQYF,TGTGCCAGCAGCTTAGCGGGACTAGCGGGGGGGAAAGAGACCCAGTACTTC,17,TRBV7-6,TRBD2,TRBJ2-5,-
CASSYFRTASGANVLTF,TGTGCCAGCAGTTACTTCCGGACAGCCTCTGGGGCCAACGTCCTGACTTTC,17,TRBV6-5,-,TRBJ2-6,many
CASSQVGERGIYEQYF,TGTGCCAGCAGCCAAGTCGGGGAGAGAGGAATCTACGAGCAGTACTTC,16,TRBV3-1,-,TRBJ2-7,-
CASGGSYFNEKLFF,TGTGCCAGCGGGGGCAGCTACTTTAATGAAAAACTGTTTTTT,14,TRBV28,-,TRBJ1-4,-
CATSFPAGGSDTQYF,TGTGCCACCAGTTTCCCAGCGGGAGGGTCAGATACGCAGTATTTT,15,TRBV24-1,TRBD2,TRBJ2-3,-
CASSLGQGGGYTF,TGCGCCAGCAGCTTAGGCCAGGGAGGTGGCTACACCTTC,13,TRBV5-1,-,TRBJ1-2,many
CSASRAGQGLSGYTF,TGCAGTGCTAGTAGGGCGGGACAGGGGTTGAGTGGCTACACCTTC,15,TRBV20-1,TRBD1,TRBJ1-2,few
CSAAGRSSAGTDTQYF,TGCAGTGCCGCAGGCCGATCTAGCGCCGGCACAGATACGCAGTATTTT,16,TRBV20-1,-,TRBJ2-3,-
CSALGGQATYEQYF,TGCAGTGCGTTGGGAGGACAGGCGACCTACGAGCAGTACTTC,14,TRBV20-1,-,TRBJ2-7,many
CAWSADTQYF,TGTGCCTGGAGTGCAGATACGCAGTATTTT,10,TRBV30,-,TRBJ2-3,few
CASSSSFLQPQHF,TGTGCCAGCAGCTCCAGCTTCCTCCAGCCCCAGCATTTT,13,TRBV7-2,-,TRBJ1-5,-
CASSRATEVWGNEQFF,TGCGCCAGCAGCCGGGCAACTGAGGTCTGGGGCAATGAGCAGTTCTTC,16,TRBV5-1,-,TRBJ2-1,few